A single sample gave rise to the 6 T cell receptor beta chains below, sequenced in a study of T cell repertoires in cytomegalovirus infection. Antigens of these TCRs are unknown. Each CDR3 protein gets one entry after TCRdb re-called the reads with MiXCR. The sample has about 58,000 distinct CDR3 sequences, around 20% seen once; the top ten hold about two thirds. Here the sequenced sample was CD8+ T cells from cultured PBMCs, taken from culture after CMV antigen stimulation. The receptors derive from a human donor in good health (CMV status not recorded). Some clones in this sample may be carry-over from other donors' samples.

The rearrangement uses TRBV27 and TRBJ2-7, with a weak D call TRBD1 (5 bases). Germline V CDR1 and CDR2: MNHEY, SMNVEV (reference sequence). Trimming pared 3 bases from V and 2 bases from J, leaving 8 bases between. The length of the CDR3 is 13 residues. CDR3 nucleotide sequence: TGTGCCAGCAGTTTCGGCAGGGCCTACGAGCAGTACTTC. This codes for CASSFGRAYEQYF.

This clonotype was found a few times. The chain couples TRBV28 to TRBJ1-1; TRBD1 matches at 7 bases. The CDR3 has 15 amino acids. The V segment lost 0 bases and the J segment 1 base; nucleotides outside the gene matches: 2. Per germline, CDR1 MDHEN and CDR2 SYDVKM. CDR3 DNA: TGTGCCAGCAGTTTATGGGGGGACAGGAACACTGAAGCTTTCTTT. Its protein is CASSLWGDRNTEAFF.

This clonotype was observed at least ten times. The chain employs TRBV6-2 or TRBV6-3 and TRBJ2-1; D remains unclear. Germline values: CDR1 MNHEY, CDR2 SVGEGT. CDR3 size: 15 residues. Trimming removed 0 bases from V and 0 bases from J, with 6 bases in between. The CDR3: CASSYSVDSYNEQFF. The CDR3 DNA is TGTGCCAGCAGTTACTCGGTGGACTCCTACAATGAGCAGTTCTTC.

This clonotype was seen at least ten times. This chain connects TRBV7-3 to TRBJ2-3, with TRBD2 matching over 7 bases. The V and J ends lost 4 bases and 0 bases, in that order; junction bases with no gene match: 7. The germline V gene has CDR1 SGHTA and CDR2 FQGTGA. CDR3 length: 16 residues. CDR3 region: CASSSRGSGSTDTQYF. The CDR3 DNA sequence: TGTGCCAGCAGCTCCCGCGGTAGCGGGAGCACAGATACGCAGTATTTT.

The sample holds a few counts of this clonotype. V usage is TRBV29-1 and J usage is TRBJ1-2; 7 bases are shared with TRBD1. Germline trimming cut 4 bases from V and 4 bases from J; bases unmatched to any gene: 12. Per germline, CDR1 SQVTM and CDR2 ANQGSEA. The length of the CDR3 is 15 residues. This CDR3 reads CSVVDTGDSSYGYTF. For the CDR3, the DNA is TGCAGCGTTGTTGATACAGGGGATAGTAGCTATGGCTACACCTTC.

This clonotype has a handful of counts. This chain uses TRBV3-1 with TRBJ2-5; 7 bases are a match to TRBD2. The germline CDR1 and CDR2 sequences are LGHDT and YNNKEL (reference sequence). V lost 5 bases to trimming and J lost 10 bases; unmatched junction nucleotides: 10. The CDR3 is 13 residues long. DNA for the CDR3: TGTGCCAGCAGCTCCATCACTAGCGCGGACCAGTACTTC. Protein product: CASSSITSADQYF.